This paragraph covers one T cell receptor beta chain sequence. This sample is part of a study of blood T cell repertoires in COVID-19. This CDR3 comprises 16 residues. Germline V lookup: CDR1 SGHTA, CDR2 FQGNSA. V shed 1 base, J shed 3 bases, and the junction held 3 bases outside the gene matches. Sequencing was performed with immunoSEQ multiplex PCR; in TCRdb, only in-frame clones are kept and a portion is missing. The sample lists 350,000 to 400,000 clones, more than 80% occurring once. This chain links TRBV7-2 with TRBJ2-3; 11 bases map to TRBD2. The sample consisted of peripheral blood. This receptor was identified in a young woman with COVID-19, enrolled during active disease. This chain's CDR3 is CASSLGASGRTDTQYF. The CDR3 DNA sequence: TGTGCCAGCAGCTTAGGGGCTAGCGGGAGGACAGATACGCAGTATTTT.